The clone carrying this T cell receptor (beta chain) was counted between two and nine times. The data are from a study of blood T cell repertoires in COVID-19. Study in general: Italy, Spain and the United States were the sources of the convalescent and acute COVID-19 samples. The analysed material was cDNA or gDNA that came from T cells, B-cell-depleted T cells, or PBMCs.

CDR3 length equals 13 residues. Germline V gives CDR1 SGHTA, CDR2 FQGTGA. Trimming stripped 3 bases from V and 8 bases from J, with 13 bases between. Authors' analysis steps: The assay estimated nucleated cells by amplifying reference gene primers. Method: immunoSEQ multiplex PCR; TCRdb's copy keeps in-frame clones and lacks some. Clone size and the V and J calls come from that table; the DNA yielded D and trimming. Of 130,000 to 150,000 clones listed, 88% are singletons. The sample comprised peripheral blood. The receptor was derived from a man in his 70s with acute or convalescent COVID-19. The gene calls are TRBV7-3 and TRBJ1-2; D not certain. The CDR3 DNA reads TGTGCCAGCAGCTTTGGAACAGATAACGGCTACACCTTC. It codes for CASSFGTDNGYTF.